Detailed here is one T cell receptor (beta chain). These data come from a study of technical replicates of blood from four donors. The ends were cut back, 4 bases at V and 6 bases at J, with 10 bases in the middle. This CDR3 is 12 amino acids long. Germline V gene data show CDR1 as SGHKS and CDR2 as YYEKEE (reference sequence). Produced via immunoSEQ multiplex PCR; TCRdb's table is partial and in-frame only. The sample carries more than 90,000 clones, 90% to 96% recorded once. The sample consisted of T cells isolated from PBMCs. V usage is TRBV5-5 and J usage is TRBJ1-2; D may be TRBD1 (6 bases). This sequence originates from a human donor in good health. CDR3 sequence: CASSPTGNGYTF. CDR3 DNA: TGTGCCAGCAGCCCCACAGGGAATGGCTACACCTTC.